The entry below gives a single T cell receptor (beta chain) sequence along with its context. This clonotype appeared a few times. Its antigen is currently not known. Qualities for individual bases were not recorded, and no much larger clone is one base off. The germline V and J ends show losses of 4 bases and 2 bases respectively, and no gene match explains 6 bases of the junction. Including the terminal cysteine and phenylalanine, the CDR3 comprises 15 residues. Of all the DNA, just the CDR3 is kept, 45 bases in frame from base 1. CDR1 SGHAT and CDR2 FQNNGV are derived from the germline V gene. The sample belongs to a study of T cells after yellow fever vaccination (dated by TCRdb to the late 2010s). As for the study more broadly: Libraries from fractions with low cell numbers were prepared with the SMART-Seq v4 Ultra Low Input RNA kit. To follow T-cell clones before and after primary and booster YFV17D yellow fever vaccination, bulk TCR alpha and beta repertoires were sequenced over time. Two healthy male donors, one aged 18 to 29 and one aged 30 to 39 years, made up the cohort. Blood was collected at multiple timepoints before and after primary and secondary immunization, and bulk PBMC replicates and cell subsets were isolated. The full study reports these points: Computational filtering was needed because FACS-sorted repertoires could contain abundant contaminating clonotypes from the bulk population. The secondary T-cell response was found to be weaker but faster than the primary response, with a peak reached on day 5 rather than on day 15. Because the study included only two donors, the extent to which the findings can be generalized is limited. After the booster, most clones that had expanded after primary vaccination were detected again (approximately 97% of CD4 and more than 85% of CD8), suggesting broad maintenance of memory. A small fraction of clonotypes showed up in both the CD4 and CD8 compartments, probably as a result of convergent recombination.

The sample's treatment or condition label, in plain terms: live attenuated yellow fever vaccine strain. PBMCs were isolated from peripheral blood using a standard Ficoll-Paque protocol. Dynabeads CD4 and CD8 positive selection kits were used to isolate CD4 and CD8 T-cell fractions. TriZol was used to extract RNA from bulk PBMCs, CD4 and CD8 fractions, and dextramer-positive and dextramer-negative fractions. TCR cDNA was synthesized by 5'RACE template switching, through which a universal primer site and unique molecular identifiers were introduced. Priming of cDNA synthesis was performed from both the TCR alpha and TCR beta constant segments. Two PCR steps were used to amplify libraries, with sample barcodes and sequencing adapters being added in the second step. Libraries were sequenced on Illumina HiSeq 2500 (2x100 bp) or NovaSeq (2x150 bp). Per the original workflow: MIGEC handled demultiplexing of reads and collapsing into UMI consensus sequences, while MiXCR performed V(D)J alignment. Using edgeR on replicate PBMC samples, clonotypes were called vaccine-responding if FDR was below 0.01 and the log2 fold change was above 5 up to day 15. Each bulk clonotype was labeled CD4 or CD8 based on which sequenced repertoire, CD4 or CD8, contained the clonotype at higher abundance. Using fastp at Q25 and MiXCR, TCRdb reprocessed the public reads and kept productive beta chains. Entries are consolidated by CDR3 protein sequence, retaining the most common genes and DNA. The V and J calls were determined by TCRdb, not by the authors. For this sample there are about 210,000 distinct CDR3 sequences; approximately 6.7% appear just once. Jointly, the top ten make up approximately 0.99% of the sample.

The sequence was collected from a young man who received the YFV17D yellow fever vaccine. The rearrangement combines TRBV11-2 with TRBJ2-3; a stretch of 7 junction bases matches TRBD1. The specimen was CD4+ T cells sorted from PBMCs, collected on the day of the yellow fever booster vaccination. The DNA reads as follows: TGTGCCAGCAGCTCCCCCGGACAGGCCACAGATACGCAGTATTTT. Its protein product is CASSSPGQATDTQYF. This CDR3, with the reference TRBV11-2 and TRBJ2-3 proteins standing in past its ends, gives the full variable domain EAGVAQSPRYKIIEKRQSVAFWCNPISGHATLYWYQQILGQGPKLLIQFQNNGVVDDSQLPKDRFSAERLKGVDSTLKIQPAKLEDSAVYLCASSSPGQATDTQYFGPGTRLTVL.